These 24 T cell receptor beta chains were sequenced from one sample in a study of response to subunit inactivated influenza vaccine. TCRdb fed the RT-PCR reads into MiXCR, producing one record per CDR3 protein. The data hold around 180,000 distinct CDR3 sequences, with about 10% observed a single time. The sequenced sample was non-naive T cells sorted from PBMCs, obtained on the day of vaccination. These receptor sequences come from a man between 45 and 60 years old who received an inactivated influenza vaccine.

This clonotype was observed a handful of times. The V and J genes are TRBV2 and TRBJ1-2, with TRBD1 matching over 8 bases. Germline assignment: CDR1 SNHLY and CDR2 FYNNEI. The CDR3 loop spans 13 amino acids. V lost 1 base, J lost 8 bases, and 3 bases stayed unmatched. This CDR3 is CASSEGTGIGYTF. The CDR3 DNA is TGTGCCAGCAGTGAAGGGACAGGGATCGGCTACACCTTC.

The chain couples TRBV29-1 to TRBJ2-3; D call uncertain. CDR3 length: 13 amino acids. Per the germline V gene, CDR1 is SQVTM and CDR2 is ANQGSEA. V gave up 6 bases and J gave up 1 base, with 11 bases separating them. CDR3 amino acids: CSVGPSGTDTQYF. As DNA, the CDR3 is TGCAGCGTCGGGCCCTCGGGCACAGATACGCAGTATTTT.

Worth noting for this clonotype: Possible read error: a much larger clone is one base away. CDR3 sequence: CASSHRSSGIQYF. CDR3 sequence (DNA): TGTGCCAGCAGCCATCGGTCTTCGGGCATTCAGTACTTC. This chain joins TRBV3-1 and TRBJ2-4; D gene ambiguous. Trimming removed 3 bases at V and 9 bases at J, with 12 bases between. CDR1 and CDR2 from the germline V gene are LGHDT and YNNKEL (reference sequence). The CDR3 runs to 13 residues. The entire variable domain, with the rest obtained from reference TRBV3-1 and TRBJ2-4, is as follows: DTAVSQTPKYLVTQMGNDKSIKCEQNLGHDTMYWYKQDSKKFLKIMFSYNNKELIINETVPNRFSPKSPDKAHLNLHINSLELGDSAVYFCASSHRSSGIQYFGAGTRLSVL.

This clonotype was seen a few times. V usage is TRBV9 and J usage is TRBJ2-5, with TRBD2 matching over 15 bases. Germline V gene data show CDR1 as SGDLS and CDR2 as YYNGEE. V shed 0 bases, J shed 4 bases, and the junction held 4 bases outside the gene matches. The length of the CDR3 is 17 residues. The CDR3 nucleotides are TGTGCCAGCAGCGTAGGGGGACTAGCGGGAGGCGGAGAGACCCAGTACTTC. Protein product: CASSVGGLAGGGETQYF.

Comment on this clonotype: Its ends do not fully match the called genes, so a read error is possible. The V call is TRBV3-1, the J call TRBJ1-2, with 7 bases identical to TRBD1. The CDR3 spans 15 residues. Germline V gene lookup returns CDR1 LGHDT and CDR2 YNNKEL (reference sequence). This chain's CDR3 is CASSQGGQSPYDYTF. In DNA, the CDR3 is TGTGCCAGCAGCCAAGGGGGACAGAGCCCCTATGACTACACCTTC.

This clonotype was seen more than once but under ten times. The rearrangement uses TRBV5-6 and TRBJ2-7; D tentatively fits TRBD1 or TRBD2 (5 bases each). The CDR3 length is 15 residues. CDR1 and CDR2 from the germline V gene are SGHDT and YYEEEE. The V gene lost 2 bases and the J gene lost 0 bases, with 12 bases spanning the gap. CDR3 sequence: CASSFLGTGSYEQYF. DNA of the CDR3: TGTGCCAGCAGCTTTTTGGGGACCGGCTCCTACGAGCAGTACTTC.

The chain uses TRBV12-3 or TRBV12-4 and TRBJ1-5; 8 bases line up with TRBD1. Trimming removed 5 bases from V and 8 bases from J; junction bases left unmatched: 8. The CDR3 spans 14 residues. CDR3 bases: TGTGCCAGCAGTACAGGGGGAATCGGGGAGCCCCAGCATTTT. Residues: CASSTGGIGEPQHF.

This chain links TRBV28 with TRBJ2-3, with D possibly matching TRBD2 (7 bases). The germline gives CDR1 MDHEN, CDR2 SYDVKM. The CDR3 runs to 15 residues. V lost 2 bases and J lost 3, with 12 bases in between. CDR3 bases: TGTGCCAGCAGTTTAGCGGGGGCGGGGACAGATACGCAGTATTTT. Translating it yields CASSLAGAGTDTQYF.

In its sample, this clonotype was seen a few times. The chain combines TRBV4-3 with TRBJ2-1; either TRBD1 or TRBD2 may fit D (5 bases each). Trimming shortened V by 4 bases and J by 6 bases, and 16 bases separated the two germline ends. Germline CDR1 reads LGHNA; CDR2 reads YSLEER. This CDR3 is built from 15 residues. Written as DNA, the CDR3 is TGCGCCAGCAGCCGAGGGACCTTAGAGGTCAATGAGCAGTTCTTC. Its protein is CASSRGTLEVNEQFF.

Only a few counts were recorded for this clonotype. The chain links TRBV29-1 to TRBJ1-2; D remains ambiguous. Germline-derived CDR1 and CDR2 are SQVTM and ANQGSEA. Trimming took 7 bases from V and 8 from J, leaving 14 bases between them. The CDR3 extends over 11 amino acids. In DNA form, the CDR3 reads TGCAGCGCCCCCCGCGGGTTGGGCTACACCTTC. Translation: CSAPRGLGYTF.

This clonotype was seen more than once but under ten times. The V call is TRBV12-3 or TRBV12-4, the J call TRBJ2-3; 7 bases align to TRBD2. Trimming removed 6 bases from V and 1 base from J; junction bases left unmatched: 7. This CDR3 is built from 15 residues. The CDR3 loop reads CASSPWAGGTDTQYF. DNA of the CDR3: TGTGCCAGCAGCCCATGGGCGGGGGGCACAGATACGCAGTATTTT.

This clonotype was recorded a few times. This chain joins TRBV28 and TRBJ2-1; TRBD2 is a possible D gene (6 bases). The CDR3 is made up of 14 amino acids. CDR1 and CDR2 from the germline V gene are MDHEN and SYDVKM. The V gene lost 6 bases and the J gene lost 8 bases, with 17 bases spanning the gap. CDR3 sequence (DNA): TGTGCCAGCAGGGGGGGATATCGGCTGGATGAGCAGTTCTTC. Translated: CASRGGYRLDEQFF.

The chain recombines TRBV29-1 with TRBJ1-2; 10 bases align to TRBD1. CDR1 is SQVTM and CDR2 is ANQGSEA in the germline V gene. V lost 4 bases to trimming and J lost 3 bases; unmatched junction nucleotides: 8. The CDR3 length is 15 residues. The CDR3 DNA follows: TGCAGCGTTGTGGGGTTCGGGACAGGGGACTATGGCTACACCTTC. Protein product: CSVVGFGTGDYGYTF. The full variable domain, rest sourced from reference TRBV29-1 and TRBJ1-2, is SAVISQKPSRDICQRGTSLTIQCQVDSQVTMMFWYRQQPGQSLTLIATANQGSEATYESGFVIDKFPISRPNLTFSTLTVSNMSPEDSSIYLCSVVGFGTGDYGYTFGSGTRLTVV.

A few counts support this clonotype. V gene TRBV20-1 combines with J gene TRBJ2-7, with a tentative D call TRBD2 (6 bases). CDR1 DFQATT and CDR2 SNEGSKA come from the germline V gene (reference sequence). The germline V and J ends were trimmed by 6 bases and 6 bases, with 15 bases remaining between them. The CDR3 runs 12 residues. The CDR3 DNA reads as TGCAGTGCCGCCCTCCCGGGGGTCGAGCAGTACTTC. Residues: CSAALPGVEQYF.

This clonotype was observed many times. The CDR3 is CASTYGGPSTGELFF. The CDR3 DNA reads TGTGCCAGCACGTACGGGGGACCGAGTACCGGGGAGCTGTTTTTT. This rearrangement joins TRBV28 to TRBJ2-2; possible D gene TRBD2, 6 bases. From germline, CDR1 is MDHEN and CDR2 SYDVKM. Trimming removed 7 bases from V and 5 bases from J, with 17 bases in between. This CDR3 is 15 amino acids long.

The V call is TRBV4-1, the J call TRBJ1-4, with 7 nucleotides matching TRBD1. The CDR3 has 17 amino acids. Germline V CDR1 and CDR2: MGHRA, YSYEKL. The V segment lost 0 bases and the J segment 8 bases; nucleotides outside the gene matches: 12. The CDR3 region has the DNA TGCGCCAGCAGCCAAGATCCCGGGACAGTTAAATGGGAAAAACTGTTTTTT. Translating gives CASSQDPGTVKWEKLFF.

There are a few counts of this clonotype. J is TRBJ2-2 and V is TRBV18, with 7 positions matching TRBD1. The germline V gene encodes CDR1 KGHSH and CDR2 LQKENI. The CDR3 consists of 16 residues. V was pared by 1 base and J by 0 bases, with 2 bases of the junction left unmatched. CDR3 DNA sequence: TGTGCCAGCTCACCACAGGGGGCTACGAACACCGGGGAGCTGTTTTTT. Amino acids: CASSPQGATNTGELFF.

A few counts support this clonotype. The rearrangement links TRBV7-8 to TRBJ1-2, with 9 positions matching TRBD1. The CDR3 totals 14 residues. Germline CDR1 is SGHVS and CDR2 is FQNEAQ. With V trimmed by 5 bases and J by 5 bases, 6 bases remained unmatched. CDR3 coding DNA: TGTGCCAGCAGCCCCGGGACAGGGCCATATGGCTACACCTTC. Protein sequence: CASSPGTGPYGYTF.

This clonotype showed up many times. The V and J genes are TRBV5-4 and TRBJ1-2; a possible D gene is TRBD1 (5 bases). This CDR3 contains 13 residues. Trimming left V 0 bases short and J 8 bases short, with 11 bases between. Germline V lookup: CDR1 SGHNT, CDR2 YYREEE (reference sequence). The CDR3 DNA sequence: TGTGCCAGCAGCTTGGACAGGCGTGGGGGCTACACCTTC. It encodes CASSLDRRGGYTF.

CDR3 protein: CAWVLAEETQYF. The CDR3 DNA is TGTGCCTGGGTCCTAGCGGAAGAGACCCAGTACTTC. The gene calls are TRBV30 and TRBJ2-5, with 7 nucleotides matching TRBD2. CDR3 length: 12 residues. CDR1 GTSNPN and CDR2 SVGIG come from the germline V gene (reference sequence). V shed 5 bases, J shed 3 bases, and the junction held 3 bases outside the gene matches.

Only a few counts were recorded for this clonotype. The chain uses TRBV6-2 or TRBV6-3 and TRBJ2-1, with 7 bases matching TRBD1. The CDR3 totals 15 residues. V lost 5 bases and J lost 2; bases outside the gene matches: 6. The germline V gene encodes CDR1 MNHEY and CDR2 SVGEGT. The CDR3 region is CASSPGQATYNEQFF. The DNA of the CDR3 is TGTGCCAGCAGTCCTGGACAGGCCACCTACAATGAGCAGTTCTTC.

The sample holds many counts of this clonotype. This rearrangement joins TRBV14 to TRBJ1-2; TRBD1 is a possible D gene (6 bases). V was pared by 1 base and J by 3 bases, with 12 bases between. There are 15 residues in the CDR3. Germline CDR1 reads SGHDN; CDR2 reads FVKESK. The CDR3 region is CASSQGLRGHYGYTF. DNA for the CDR3: TGTGCCAGCAGCCAAGGCCTCAGGGGCCACTATGGCTACACCTTC.

The table lists this clonotype with a few counts. The chain employs TRBV6-1 and TRBJ1-6; TRBD1 might be the D (5 bases). V lost 7 bases and J lost 8, with 15 bases in between. This CDR3 has 14 amino acids. Germline V lookup: CDR1 MNHNS, CDR2 SASEGT. The CDR3 DNA reads TGTGCCAGCACCGACGACAGTCCTGATTCACCCCTCCACTTT. This codes for CASTDDSPDSPLHF.

This clonotype was picked up a small number of times. This chain uses TRBV20-1 with TRBJ1-2; TRBD1 matches at 8 bases. The V segment lost 3 bases and the J segment 8 bases; nucleotides outside the gene matches: 8. Germline V CDR1 and CDR2: DFQATT, SNEGSKA (reference sequence). The CDR3 is 13 amino acids. CDR3 in DNA: TGCAGTGCTAGTCCAGGGGGCGTCCGAGGCTACACCTTC. Amino acids: CSASPGGVRGYTF.